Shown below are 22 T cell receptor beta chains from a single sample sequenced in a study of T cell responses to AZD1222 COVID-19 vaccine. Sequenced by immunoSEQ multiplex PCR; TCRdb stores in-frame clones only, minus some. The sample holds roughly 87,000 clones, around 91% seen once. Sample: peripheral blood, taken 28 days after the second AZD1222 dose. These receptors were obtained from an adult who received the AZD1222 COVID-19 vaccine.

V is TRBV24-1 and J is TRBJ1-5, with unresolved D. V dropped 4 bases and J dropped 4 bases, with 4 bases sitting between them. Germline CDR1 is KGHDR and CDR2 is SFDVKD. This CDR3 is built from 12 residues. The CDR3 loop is CATSEPNQPQHF. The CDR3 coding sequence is TGTGCCACCAGTGAGCCAAATCAGCCCCAGCATTTT.

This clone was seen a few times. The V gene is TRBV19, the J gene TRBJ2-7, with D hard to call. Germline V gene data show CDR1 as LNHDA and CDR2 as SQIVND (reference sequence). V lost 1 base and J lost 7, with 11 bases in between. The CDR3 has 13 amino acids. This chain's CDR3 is CASSIVGWEEQYF. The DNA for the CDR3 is TGTGCCAGTAGTATAGTCGGTTGGGAAGAGCAGTACTTC.

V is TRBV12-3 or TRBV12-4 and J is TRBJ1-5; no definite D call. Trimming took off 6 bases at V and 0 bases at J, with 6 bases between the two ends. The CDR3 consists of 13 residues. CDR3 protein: CASSYDSNQPQHF. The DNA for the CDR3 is TGTGCCAGCAGCTATGATAGCAATCAGCCCCAGCATTTT.

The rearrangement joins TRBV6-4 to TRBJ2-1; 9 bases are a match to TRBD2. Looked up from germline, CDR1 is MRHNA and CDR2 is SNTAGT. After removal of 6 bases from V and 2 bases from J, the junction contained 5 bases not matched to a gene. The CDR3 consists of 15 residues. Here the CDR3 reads CASRTIAGAYNEQFF. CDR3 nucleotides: TGTGCCAGCAGGACCATAGCGGGGGCCTACAATGAGCAGTTCTTC.

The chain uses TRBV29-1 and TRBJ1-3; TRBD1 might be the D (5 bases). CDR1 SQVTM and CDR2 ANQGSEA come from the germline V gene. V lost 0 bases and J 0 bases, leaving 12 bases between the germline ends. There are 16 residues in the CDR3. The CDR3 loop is CSVEDLLQGSGNTIYF. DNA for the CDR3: TGCAGCGTTGAAGATCTCCTCCAGGGCTCTGGAAACACCATATATTTT.

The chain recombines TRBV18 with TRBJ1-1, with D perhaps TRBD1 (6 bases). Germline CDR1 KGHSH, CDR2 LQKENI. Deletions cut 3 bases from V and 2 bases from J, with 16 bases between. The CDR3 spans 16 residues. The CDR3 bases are TGTGCCAGCTCACCGCATCCGGGACAAAGAAACACTGAAGCTTTCTTT. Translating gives CASSPHPGQRNTEAFF. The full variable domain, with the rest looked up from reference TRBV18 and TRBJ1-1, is NAGVMQNPRHLVRRRGQEARLRCSPMKGHSHVYWYRQLPEEGLKFMVYLQKENIIDESGMPKERFSAEFPKEGPSILRIQQVVRGDSAAYFCASSPHPGQRNTEAFFGQGTRLTVV.

The CDR3 nucleotides read TGTGCCAGCAGCTTGGGGCAACACGACGGCTCCTATAATTCACCCCTCCACTTT. As protein: CASSLGQHDGSYNSPLHF. V and J are TRBV11-2 and TRBJ1-6; possibly TRBD1 for D (5 bases). Germline V lookup: CDR1 SGHAT, CDR2 FQNNGV. V was trimmed by 3 bases and J by 0 bases, leaving 15 bases between them. CDR3 length: 18 amino acids.

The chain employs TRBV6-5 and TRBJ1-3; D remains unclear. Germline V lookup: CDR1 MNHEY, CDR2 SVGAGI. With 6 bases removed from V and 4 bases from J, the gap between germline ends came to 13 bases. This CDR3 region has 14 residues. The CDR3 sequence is CASSSLKPGNTIYF. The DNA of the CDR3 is TGTGCCAGCAGCTCACTCAAACCAGGAAACACCATATATTTT.

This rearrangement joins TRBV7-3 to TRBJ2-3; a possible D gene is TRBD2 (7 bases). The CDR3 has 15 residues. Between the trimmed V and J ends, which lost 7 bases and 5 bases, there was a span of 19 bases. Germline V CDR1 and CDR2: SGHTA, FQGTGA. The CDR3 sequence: CASNPSGGRGDTQYF. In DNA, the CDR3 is TGTGCCAGCAACCCCTCGGGAGGCAGGGGAGATACGCAGTATTTT.

The CDR3 protein is CASSPVGTSGGRTDTQYF. CDR3 in DNA: TGTGCCAGCTCACCCGTTGGGACTAGCGGGGGCCGCACAGATACGCAGTATTTT. V usage is TRBV18 and J usage is TRBJ2-3; 14 bases fit TRBD2. The V gene's germline CDR1 is KGHSH and CDR2 LQKENI. With V trimmed by 3 bases and J by 1 base, 6 bases remained unmatched. The CDR3 contains 18 residues. The full variable domain, completed using reference TRBV18 and TRBJ2-3, is NAGVMQNPRHLVRRRGQEARLRCSPMKGHSHVYWYRQLPEEGLKFMVYLQKENIIDESGMPKERFSAEFPKEGPSILRIQQVVRGDSAAYFCASSPVGTSGGRTDTQYFGPGTRLTVL.

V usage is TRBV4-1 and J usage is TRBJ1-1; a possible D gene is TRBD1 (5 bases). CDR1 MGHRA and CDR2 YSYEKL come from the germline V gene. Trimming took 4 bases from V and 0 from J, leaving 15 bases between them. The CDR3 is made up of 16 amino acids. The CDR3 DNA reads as TGCGCCAGCAGCCCCTACGGGACGGACATGAACACTGAAGCTTTCTTT. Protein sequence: CASSPYGTDMNTEAFF.

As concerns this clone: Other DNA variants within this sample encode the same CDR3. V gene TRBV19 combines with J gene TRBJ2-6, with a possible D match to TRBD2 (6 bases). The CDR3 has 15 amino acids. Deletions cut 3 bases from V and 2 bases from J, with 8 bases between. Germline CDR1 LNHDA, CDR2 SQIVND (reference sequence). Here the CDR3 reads CASSIGGAGANVLTF. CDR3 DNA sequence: TGTGCCAGTAGTATCGGGGGTGCTGGGGCCAACGTCCTGACTTTC. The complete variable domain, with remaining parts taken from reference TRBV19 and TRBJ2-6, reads DGGITQSPKYLFRKEGQNVTLSCEQNLNHDAMYWYRQDPGQGLRLIYYSQIVNDFQKGDIAEGYSVSREKKESFPLTVTSAQKNPTAFYLCASSIGGAGANVLTFGAGSRLTVL.

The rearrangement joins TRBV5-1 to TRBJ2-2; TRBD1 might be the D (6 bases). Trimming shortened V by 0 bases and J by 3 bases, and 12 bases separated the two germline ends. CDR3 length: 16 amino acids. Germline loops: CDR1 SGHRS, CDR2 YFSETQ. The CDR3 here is CASSLGLGGDTGELFF. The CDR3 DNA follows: TGCGCCAGCAGCTTGGGGCTTGGGGGCGACACCGGGGAGCTGTTTTTT.

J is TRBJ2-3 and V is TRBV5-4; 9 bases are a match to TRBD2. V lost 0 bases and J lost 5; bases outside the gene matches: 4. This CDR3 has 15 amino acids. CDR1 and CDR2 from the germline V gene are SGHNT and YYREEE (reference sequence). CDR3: CASSLGGGAVDTQYF. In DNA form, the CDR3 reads TGTGCCAGCAGCTTGGGCGGGGGGGCCGTAGATACGCAGTATTTT. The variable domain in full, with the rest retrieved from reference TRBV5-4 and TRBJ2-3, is ETGVTQSPTHLIKTRGQQVTLRCSSQSGHNTVSWYQQALGQGPQFIFQYYREEENGRGNFPPRFSGLQFPNYSSELNVNALELDDSALYLCASSLGGGAVDTQYFGPGTRLTVL.

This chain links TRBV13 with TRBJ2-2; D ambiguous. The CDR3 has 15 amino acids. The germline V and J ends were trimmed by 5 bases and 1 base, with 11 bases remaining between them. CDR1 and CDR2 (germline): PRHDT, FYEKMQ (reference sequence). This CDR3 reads CASSETPGNTGELFF. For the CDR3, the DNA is TGTGCCAGCAGCGAGACGCCGGGGAACACCGGGGAGCTGTTTTTT. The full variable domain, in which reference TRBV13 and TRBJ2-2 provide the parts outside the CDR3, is AAGVIQSPRHLIKEKRETATLKCYPIPRHDTVYWYQQGPGQDPQFLISFYEKMQSDKGSIPDRFSAQQFSDYHSELNMSSLELGDSALYFCASSETPGNTGELFFGEGSRLTVL.

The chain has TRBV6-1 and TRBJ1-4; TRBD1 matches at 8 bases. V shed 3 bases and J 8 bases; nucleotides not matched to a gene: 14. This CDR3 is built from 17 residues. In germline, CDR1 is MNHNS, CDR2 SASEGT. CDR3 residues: CASSDNTGGEFREKLFF. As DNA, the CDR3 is TGTGCCAGCAGTGACAATACAGGGGGAGAGTTCAGGGAAAAACTGTTTTTT.

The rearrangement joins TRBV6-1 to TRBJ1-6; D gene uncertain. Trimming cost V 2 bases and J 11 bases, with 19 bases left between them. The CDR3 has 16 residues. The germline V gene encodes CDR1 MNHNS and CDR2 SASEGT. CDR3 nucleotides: TGTGCCAGCAGTGAACAACCATACGGCAGCCTGACACCCCTCCACTTT. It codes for CASSEQPYGSLTPLHF.

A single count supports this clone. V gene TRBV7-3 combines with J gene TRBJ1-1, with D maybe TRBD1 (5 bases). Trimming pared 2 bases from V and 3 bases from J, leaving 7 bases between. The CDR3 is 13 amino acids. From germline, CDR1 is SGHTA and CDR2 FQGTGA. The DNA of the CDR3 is TGTGCCAGCAGCTTACAGGGTGACACTGAAGCTTTCTTT. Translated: CASSLQGDTEAFF. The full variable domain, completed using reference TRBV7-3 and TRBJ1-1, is GAGVSQTPSNKVTEKGKYVELRCDPISGHTALYWYRQSLGQGPEFLIYFQGTGAADDSGLPNDRFFAVRPEGSVSTLKIQRTERGDSAVYLCASSLQGDTEAFFGQGTRLTVV.

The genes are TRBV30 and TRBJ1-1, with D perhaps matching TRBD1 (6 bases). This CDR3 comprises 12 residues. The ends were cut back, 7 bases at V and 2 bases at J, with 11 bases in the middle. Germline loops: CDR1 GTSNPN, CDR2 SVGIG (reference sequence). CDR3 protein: CAYRDGNTEAFF. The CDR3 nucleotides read TGTGCCTACAGGGACGGTAACACTGAAGCTTTCTTT. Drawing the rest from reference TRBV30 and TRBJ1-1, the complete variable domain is SQTIHQWPATLVQPVGSPLSLECTVEGTSNPNLYWYRQAAGRGLQLLFYSVGIGQISSEVPQNLSASRPQDRQFILSSKKLLLSDSGFYLCAYRDGNTEAFFGQGTRLTVV.

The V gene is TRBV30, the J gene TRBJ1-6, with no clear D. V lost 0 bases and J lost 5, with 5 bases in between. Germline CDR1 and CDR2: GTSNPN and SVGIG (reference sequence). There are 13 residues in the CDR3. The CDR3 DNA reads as TGTGCCTGGAGTGTATTCGATAATTCACCCCTCCACTTT. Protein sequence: CAWSVFDNSPLHF. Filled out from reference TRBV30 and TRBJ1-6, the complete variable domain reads SQTIHQWPATLVQPVGSPLSLECTVEGTSNPNLYWYRQAAGRGLQLLFYSVGIGQISSEVPQNLSASRPQDRQFILSSKKLLLSDSGFYLCAWSVFDNSPLHFGNGTRLTVT.

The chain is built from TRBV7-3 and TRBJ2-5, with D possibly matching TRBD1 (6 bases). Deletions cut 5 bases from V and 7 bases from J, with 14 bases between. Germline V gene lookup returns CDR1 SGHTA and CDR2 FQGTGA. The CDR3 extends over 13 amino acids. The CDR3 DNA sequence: TGTGCCAGCAGCCCCCGACAGGAGGCGACCCAGTACTTC. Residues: CASSPRQEATQYF. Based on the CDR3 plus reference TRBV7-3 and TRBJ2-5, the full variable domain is GAGVSQTPSNKVTEKGKYVELRCDPISGHTALYWYRQSLGQGPEFLIYFQGTGAADDSGLPNDRFFAVRPEGSVSTLKIQRTERGDSAVYLCASSPRQEATQYFGPGTRLLVL.

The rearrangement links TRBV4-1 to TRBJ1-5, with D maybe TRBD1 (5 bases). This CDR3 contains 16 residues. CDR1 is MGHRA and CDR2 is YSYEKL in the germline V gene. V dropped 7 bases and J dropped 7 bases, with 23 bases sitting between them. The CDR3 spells CASNPIVGTGGQPQHF. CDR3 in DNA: TGCGCCAGCAACCCCATAGTAGGGACTGGAGGGCAGCCCCAGCATTTT.